What follows is one T cell receptor (beta chain) and its context. Its target is not known. Incorporated into the TCR beta cDNA libraries were unique molecular identifiers, which served to reduce PCR and sequencing biases. Using its own MiXCR run on the PCR reads, TCRdb lists one record per CDR3 protein. The sample consists of about 800,000 distinct CDR3 sequences, 25% to 30% of them appearing once. The CDR3 spans 14 residues. In germline, CDR1 is SEHNR, CDR2 FQNEAQ (reference sequence). The data are from a study of post-analysis software for immune sequencing data. Whole-study results and caveats: Controls had lower frequencies than patients of five TRBV segments, which included TRBV5-6, TRBV5-1 and TRBV20-1.

The chain joins TRBV7-9 to TRBJ2-4, with D possibly matching TRBD1 (6 bases). The J call may be wrong; the DNA end is better matched by TRBJ2-7. Sequencing was performed on blood. The receptor's source is a girl under 18 with multiple sclerosis. The CDR3 sequence is CASSSRIRGYEQYF. Here the CDR3 DNA reads TGTGCCAGCAGCTCCCGGATCAGGGGTTACGAGCAGTACTTC.